These T cell receptor beta chains were read from a single sample in a study of cytomegalovirus exposure and HLA in healthy donors. Sequenced by immunoSEQ multiplex PCR; TCRdb stores in-frame clones only, minus some. This table has some 140,000 clones, 86% appearing once. Material: PBMCs. These receptors were taken from a human donor in good health. CDR3s include the opening cysteine and the closing phenylalanine or tryptophan. The D gene is left open where the match is weak. Rows give clone size only sometimes, using once, few, many, or a class for an expanded clone.

D	size	V	J	CDR3	DNA
TRBD2	once	TRBV27	TRBJ2-7	CASKPAGGPYEQYF	TGTGCCAGCAAGCCAGCGGGAGGTCCCTACGAGCAGTACTTC
TRBD1	NA	TRBV4-2	TRBJ2-2	CASSQEHQPGTGPTGELFF	TGTGCCAGCAGCCAAGAACACCAGCCCGGGACAGGGCCCACCGGGGAGCTGTTTTTT
TRBD2	NA	TRBV7-3	TRBJ2-3	CASSPWAGGTQDTQYF	TGTGCCAGCAGCCCTTGGGCGGGGGGGACACAAGATACGCAGTATTTT
TRBD2	NA	TRBV4-3	TRBJ2-3	CASSRAGGETDTQYF	TGCGCCAGCAGCCGGGCGGGGGGAGAAACAGATACGCAGTATTTT
NA	NA	TRBV5-1	TRBJ2-1	CASSGGSSYNEQFF	TGCGCCAGCAGCGGGGGGAGCTCCTACAATGAGCAGTTCTTC
NA	NA	TRBV30	TRBJ2-1	CACGIQGPVRFF	TGTGCCTGTGGAATACAGGGTCCAGTTAGGTTCTTC
NA	NA	TRBV12-5	TRBJ1-2	CASGFVKTGANYGYTF	TGTGCTAGTGGTTTCGTCAAGACAGGAGCCAACTATGGCTACACCTTC
NA	NA	TRBV18	TRBJ2-1	CASSPGGNARNEQFF	TGTGCCAGCTCACCAGGGGGGAACGCCCGGAATGAGCAGTTCTTC
TRBD1	few	TRBV7-3	TRBJ1-1	CASSLLAGGKAFF	TGTGCCAGCAGCTTATTAGCAGGGGGCAAAGCTTTCTTT
TRBD1	NA	TRBV7-6	TRBJ2-3	CASVLGTGFSSTDTQYF	TGTGCCAGTGTTCTGGGGACAGGTTTCTCTAGCACAGATACGCAGTATTTT
TRBD1	once	TRBV25-1	TRBJ1-3	CASSDPGGSGNTIYF	TGTGCCAGCAGTGATCCAGGGGGTTCTGGAAACACCATATATTTT
TRBD1	NA	TRBV13	TRBJ1-1	CASSLTILTGGTEAFF	TGTGCCAGCAGCTTAACAATATTGACAGGGGGGACTGAAGCTTTCTTT
TRBD1	NA	TRBV2	TRBJ1-5	CASRSRTGGNQPQHF	TGTGCCAGCAGAAGTAGAACAGGGGGCAATCAGCCCCAGCATTTT
NA	NA	TRBV25-1	TRBJ1-1	CASSEAGKLLNTEAFF	TGTGCCAGCAGTGAAGCAGGGAAGCTACTGAACACTGAAGCTTTCTTT